Listed below are T cell receptor beta chains from one sample, sequenced in a study of graft-versus-host responses after intestinal transplantation. Measured with immunoSEQ multiplex PCR; TCRdb has only the in-frame clones, and not every one. This sample has 17,000 or so clones, with less than 85% found just once. The sequences come from ileum tissue, collected 17 days after transplant. The source is a human patient who received an intestinal transplant, so some T cells may come from the graft donor. The CDR3 runs from the conserved cysteine through the conserved F or W. A D gene is named only where the DNA matches it firmly. Clone size, where shown, is once, few, many, or a class for clones that have expanded.

j_gene: TRBJ2-3; len: 16; abundance: NA; d_gene: TRBD2; v_gene: TRBV11-2; CDR3aa: CASSPTSGRGADTQYF; CDR3nt: TGTGCCAGCAGCCCGACTAGCGGGAGAGGGGCAGATACGCAGTATTTT
j_gene: TRBJ2-7; len: 15; abundance: NA; d_gene: NA; v_gene: TRBV4-1; CDR3aa: CASSQDGSSAYEQYF; CDR3nt: TGCGCCAGCAGCCAAGACGGGAGTTCGGCCTACGAGCAGTACTTC
j_gene: TRBJ2-3; len: 18; abundance: few; d_gene: TRBD2; v_gene: TRBV4-1; CDR3aa: CASSQDWAPGLVTDTQYF; CDR3nt: TGCGCCAGCAGCCAAGATTGGGCTCCGGGACTAGTAACAGATACGCAGTATTTT
j_gene: TRBJ1-5; len: 13; abundance: NA; d_gene: TRBD1; v_gene: TRBV29-1; CDR3aa: CSVGTGAYQPQHF; CDR3nt: TGCAGCGTGGGGACAGGGGCTTATCAGCCCCAGCATTTT
j_gene: TRBJ2-2; len: 14; abundance: NA; d_gene: NA; v_gene: TRBV19; CDR3aa: CASSIFLYTGELFF; CDR3nt: TGTGCCAGTAGTATTTTCCTTTACACCGGGGAGCTGTTTTTT
j_gene: TRBJ2-7; len: 15; abundance: NA; d_gene: NA; v_gene: TRBV27; CDR3aa: CASSAGTARSYEQYF; CDR3nt: TGTGCCAGCAGCGCGGGGACAGCGCGCTCCTACGAGCAGTACTTC
j_gene: TRBJ2-1; len: 15; abundance: few; d_gene: NA; v_gene: TRBV29-1; CDR3aa: CSVRDSLAVYNEQFF; CDR3nt: TGCAGCGTGCGAGACTCCCTCGCGGTCTACAATGAGCAGTTCTTC
j_gene: TRBJ2-7; len: 13; abundance: once; d_gene: TRBD1; v_gene: TRBV6-1; CDR3aa: CASTDRVAYEQYF; CDR3nt: TGTGCCAGCACCGACAGGGTGGCCTACGAGCAGTACTTC
j_gene: TRBJ2-7; len: 16; abundance: NA; d_gene: TRBD2; v_gene: TRBV5-4; CDR3aa: CASSLTSGRDPYEQYF; CDR3nt: TGTGCCAGCAGCTTGACTAGCGGGAGAGACCCCTACGAGCAGTACTTC
j_gene: TRBJ2-7; len: 14; abundance: NA; d_gene: NA; v_gene: TRBV5-6; CDR3aa: CASSLGQGGYEQYF; CDR3nt: TGTGCCAGCAGCTTGGGGCAGGGTGGGTACGAGCAGTACTTC
j_gene: TRBJ2-6; len: 15; abundance: NA; d_gene: NA; v_gene: TRBV15; CDR3aa: CATSRGISGANVLTF; CDR3nt: TGTGCCACCAGCAGAGGCATCTCTGGGGCCAACGTCCTGACTTTC
j_gene: TRBJ2-3; len: 16; abundance: NA; d_gene: TRBD2; v_gene: TRBV28; CDR3aa: CASSSPLAGVTDTQYF; CDR3nt: TGTGCCAGCAGTTCCCCCTTAGCGGGTGTCACAGATACGCAGTATTTT
j_gene: TRBJ1-1; len: 13; abundance: NA; d_gene: NA; v_gene: TRBV5-4; CDR3aa: CASSSYLNTEAFF; CDR3nt: TGTGCCAGCAGCTCCTATTTGAACACTGAAGCTTTCTTT
j_gene: TRBJ2-1; len: 15; abundance: NA; d_gene: TRBD2; v_gene: TRBV5-1; CDR3aa: CASSLSGSAYNEQFF; CDR3nt: TGCGCCAGCAGCTTGAGCGGGAGCGCGTACAATGAGCAGTTCTTC
j_gene: TRBJ1-1; len: 14; abundance: few; d_gene: NA; v_gene: TRBV2; CDR3aa: CASSEVGGSTEAFF; CDR3nt: TGTGCCAGCAGTGAAGTGGGAGGCAGCACTGAAGCTTTCTTT
j_gene: TRBJ1-5; len: 14; abundance: large; d_gene: NA; v_gene: TRBV28; CDR3aa: CASTLSPSNQPQHF; CDR3nt: TGTGCCAGCACCCTATCGCCTAGCAATCAGCCCCAGCATTTT
j_gene: TRBJ2-2; len: 16; abundance: NA; d_gene: TRBD2; v_gene: TRBV28; CDR3aa: CASSGPGLEFPGELFF; CDR3nt: TGTGCCAGCAGTGGACCGGGACTAGAGTTTCCCGGGGAGCTGTTTTTT
j_gene: TRBJ1-2; len: 16; abundance: NA; d_gene: TRBD1; v_gene: TRBV19; CDR3aa: CASSSFDRAPVYGYTF; CDR3nt: TGTGCCAGTAGTAGTTTTGACAGGGCTCCCGTCTATGGCTACACCTTC
j_gene: TRBJ2-4; len: 15; abundance: NA; d_gene: NA; v_gene: TRBV4-1; CDR3aa: CASSQRYLAKNIQYF; CDR3nt: TGCGCCAGCAGCCAACGGTATTTAGCCAAAAACATTCAGTACTTC
j_gene: TRBJ2-1; len: 17; abundance: NA; d_gene: TRBD2; v_gene: TRBV5-5; CDR3aa: CASSLDGLAGAIGEQFF; CDR3nt: TGTGCCAGCAGCTTGGACGGACTAGCGGGAGCTATCGGTGAGCAGTTCTTC
j_gene: TRBJ2-7; len: 15; abundance: NA; d_gene: NA; v_gene: TRBV19; CDR3aa: CASSIYGAGTYEQYF; CDR3nt: TGTGCCAGTAGTATATACGGGGCGGGAACCTACGAGCAGTACTTC
j_gene: TRBJ1-1; len: 12; abundance: NA; d_gene: TRBD1; v_gene: TRBV29-1; CDR3aa: CSVGGQSRAAFF; CDR3nt: TGCAGCGTTGGGGGACAGTCGAGAGCTGCTTTCTTT
j_gene: TRBJ1-2; len: 12; abundance: NA; d_gene: NA; v_gene: TRBV6-1; CDR3aa: CASSEPQARTTF; CDR3nt: TGTGCCAGCAGTGAACCCCAGGCCCGTACGACCTTC
j_gene: TRBJ1-1; len: 16; abundance: NA; d_gene: TRBD1; v_gene: TRBV11-1; CDR3aa: CASSERTGAVGREAFF; CDR3nt: TGTGCCAGCAGCGAGAGGACAGGGGCTGTCGGAAGAGAAGCTTTCTTT